The 13 T cell receptor beta chains listed next were all sequenced from one sample in a study of OX40 agonist ivuxolimab in advanced cancers. Assay: immunoSEQ multiplex PCR; the TCRdb copy retains only in-frame clones and omits some. The sample gives about 72,000 clones, 65% to 85% of which show up once; roughly 5.3% is in the top ten. This sample comprised CD4+ or CD8+ T cells sorted from blood, obtained in a trial of the OX40 agonist ivuxolimab. These receptors all come from an adult with an advanced solid tumor such as melanoma, head and neck, liver or kidney cancer.

Regarding this clone: The same CDR3 is also encoded by other DNA sequences in this sample. This rearrangement joins TRBV14 to TRBJ2-1; D is undetermined. The germline V gene has CDR1 SGHDN and CDR2 FVKESK. This CDR3 spans 13 amino acids. V was trimmed by 1 base and J by 4 bases, leaving 5 bases between them. The CDR3 DNA reads as TGTGCCAGCAGCCAAGGGGAATACAATGAGCAGTTCTTC. Translation: CASSQGEYNEQFF.

As to this clone: Other DNA variants within this sample encode the same CDR3. This chain connects TRBV19 to TRBJ1-1; D unclear. CDR3 length: 13 residues. Trimming took off 3 bases at V and 1 base at J, with 6 bases between the two ends. Germline loops: CDR1 LNHDA, CDR2 SQIVND (reference sequence). CDR3 residues: CASSIVPNTEAFF. CDR3 bases: TGTGCCAGTAGTATTGTCCCGAACACTGAAGCTTTCTTT.

V is TRBV2 and J is TRBJ1-2; TRBD1 is a possible D gene (5 bases). This CDR3 has 12 amino acids. CDR1 SNHLY and CDR2 FYNNEI come from the germline V gene. Trimming shortened V by 6 bases and J by 4 bases, and 9 bases separated the two germline ends. The CDR3 region is CASSQGTYGYTF. The CDR3 bases are TGTGCCAGCAGCCAGGGAACCTATGGCTACACCTTC. Full variable domain (outside the CDR3, taken from reference TRBV2 and TRBJ1-2): EPEVTQTPSHQVTQMGQEVILRCVPISNHLYFYWYRQILGQKVEFLVSFYNNEISEKSEIFDDQFSVERPDGSNFTLKIRSTKLEDSAMYFCASSQGTYGYTFGSGTRLTVV.

CDR3 region: CASSKLRDLHNEQFF. The CDR3 DNA sequence: TGTGCCAGCAGTAAGCTCCGGGACCTACACAATGAGCAGTTCTTC. The chain links TRBV6-4 to TRBJ2-1; D could derive from TRBD1 or TRBD2 (5 bases each). Germline V gives CDR1 MRHNA, CDR2 SNTAGT. Trimming took off 5 bases at V and 5 bases at J, with 16 bases between the two ends. The length of the CDR3 is 15 residues.

The V gene is TRBV25-1, the J gene TRBJ1-2; D might be TRBD1 (5 bases). The V end lost 5 bases, the J end lost 3 bases, and 10 bases lay between the germline ends. The CDR3 length is 13 residues. Per germline, CDR1 MGHDK and CDR2 SYGVNS. The CDR3 DNA reads as TGTGCCAGCAGTCTGGGGGTTGACTATGGCTACACCTTC. Translating gives CASSLGVDYGYTF.

CDR3 in amino acids: CASSFGRGAFF. Written as DNA, the CDR3 is TGTGCCAGCAGCTTTGGTCGAGGAGCTTTCTTT. V and J are TRBV13 and TRBJ1-1; D remains unclear. V lost 3 bases, J lost 10 bases, and 9 bases lay in between. The CDR3 extends over 11 amino acids. Germline V CDR1 and CDR2: PRHDT, FYEKMQ (reference sequence).

The CDR3 here is CASSLGTSGGHYEQYF. CDR3 in DNA: TGTGCCAGCAGCTTAGGGACTAGCGGGGGCCATTACGAGCAGTACTTC. J is TRBJ2-7 and V is TRBV7-9; TRBD2 matches at 13 bases. The germline V gene encodes CDR1 SEHNR and CDR2 FQNEAQ (reference sequence). The CDR3 spans 16 residues. V was clipped by 1 base and J by 4 bases; unmatched bases: 4.

The rearrangement joins TRBV9 to TRBJ2-1; 7 bases map to TRBD2. Germline loops: CDR1 SGDLS, CDR2 YYNGEE. Trimming at V came to 0 bases and at J to 9 bases, leaving 9 bases not matched to a gene. The CDR3 has 15 amino acids. The CDR3 DNA sequence: TGTGCCAGCAGCGTAGTGGCAGGGCGGGGGAGTGAGCAGTTCTTC. Encoded protein: CASSVVAGRGSEQFF.

V usage is TRBV7-3 and J usage is TRBJ2-2, with 9 bases fitting TRBD2. J lost 6 bases, V lost 2 bases, and 4 bases had no gene match. CDR3 length: 15 residues. Germline assignment: CDR1 SGHTA and CDR2 FQGTGA. CDR3 amino acids: CASSLGTSRAGELFF. The CDR3 nucleotides read TGTGCCAGCAGCTTAGGGACTAGCAGGGCCGGGGAGCTGTTTTTT.

This chain connects TRBV2 to TRBJ1-5, with D maybe TRBD1 (6 bases). Germline V gene lookup returns CDR1 SNHLY and CDR2 FYNNEI. The V end lost 2 bases, the J end lost 6 bases, and 17 bases lay between the germline ends. This CDR3 is 16 amino acids long. In nucleotides, the CDR3 is TGTGCCAGCAGTGAAATGTCGGGGGCTGAGCGTCAGCCCCAGCATTTT. Translation: CASSEMSGAERQPQHF. The complete variable domain, with remaining parts taken from reference TRBV2 and TRBJ1-5, reads EPEVTQTPSHQVTQMGQEVILRCVPISNHLYFYWYRQILGQKVEFLVSFYNNEISEKSEIFDDQFSVERPDGSNFTLKIRSTKLEDSAMYFCASSEMSGAERQPQHFGDGTRLSIL.

Only a few counts were recorded for this clone. The V and J genes are TRBV4-1 and TRBJ1-1; possible D gene TRBD1, 5 bases. The CDR3 length is 16 residues. V lost 0 bases and J 6 bases, leaving 17 bases between the germline ends. Germline lookup yields CDR1 MGHRA and CDR2 YSYEKL. CDR3 coding DNA: TGCGCCAGCAGCCAAGATCACCGTGGGTTGGGGGCTGAAGCTTTCTTT. It translates to CASSQDHRGLGAEAFF.

This clone was detected only a few times. The DNA for the CDR3 is TGTGCCAGCAGTTTGTACTACGAGCAGTACTTC. It translates to CASSLYYEQYF. The rearrangement joins TRBV6-1 to TRBJ2-7; the D is unclear. Germline V gives CDR1 MNHNS, CDR2 SASEGT. With 5 bases removed from V and 3 bases from J, the gap between germline ends came to 5 bases. This CDR3 has 11 residues.

The chain couples TRBV6-1 to TRBJ1-2, with D unresolved. Germline CDR1 is MNHNS and CDR2 is SASEGT. The V gene lost 5 bases and the J gene lost 2 bases, with 3 bases spanning the gap. There are 11 residues in the CDR3. The CDR3 sequence is CASSNNYGYTF. In DNA form, the CDR3 reads TGTGCCAGCAGTAACAACTATGGCTACACCTTC.